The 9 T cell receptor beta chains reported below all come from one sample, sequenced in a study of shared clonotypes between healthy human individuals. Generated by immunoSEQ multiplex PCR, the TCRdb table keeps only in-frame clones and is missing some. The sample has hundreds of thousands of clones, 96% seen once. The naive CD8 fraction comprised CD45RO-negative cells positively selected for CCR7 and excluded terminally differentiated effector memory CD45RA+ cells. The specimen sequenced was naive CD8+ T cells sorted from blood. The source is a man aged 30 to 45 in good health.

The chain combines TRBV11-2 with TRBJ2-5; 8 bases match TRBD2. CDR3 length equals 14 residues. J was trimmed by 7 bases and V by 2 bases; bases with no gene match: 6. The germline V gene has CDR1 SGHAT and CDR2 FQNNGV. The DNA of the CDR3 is TGTGCCAGCAGCTTATCGGGAGGGCCGAGGACCCAGTACTTC. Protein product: CASSLSGGPRTQYF.

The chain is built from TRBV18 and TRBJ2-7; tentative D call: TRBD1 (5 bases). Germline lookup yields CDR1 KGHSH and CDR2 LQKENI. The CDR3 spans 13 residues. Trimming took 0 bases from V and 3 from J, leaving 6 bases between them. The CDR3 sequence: CASSPPGDYEQYF. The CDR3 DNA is TGTGCCAGCTCACCACCAGGGGACTACGAGCAGTACTTC.

The CDR3 DNA reads as TGTGCCAGCAGTTACCTCTTACAGGGGATTGAAGGCTACACCTTC. Its translation is CASSYLLQGIEGYTF. The V gene is TRBV6-5, the J gene TRBJ1-2, with 7 bases identical to TRBD1. Trimming took 2 bases from V and 8 from J; bases not matched to a gene: 11. The CDR3 spans 15 residues. CDR1 and CDR2 (germline): MNHEY, SVGAGI.

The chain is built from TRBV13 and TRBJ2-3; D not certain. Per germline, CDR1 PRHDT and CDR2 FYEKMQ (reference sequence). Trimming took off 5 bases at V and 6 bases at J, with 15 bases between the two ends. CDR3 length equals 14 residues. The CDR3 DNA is TGTGCCAGCAGCCCCTGGGTAGCTGGGGATACGCAGTATTTT. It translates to CASSPWVAGDTQYF.

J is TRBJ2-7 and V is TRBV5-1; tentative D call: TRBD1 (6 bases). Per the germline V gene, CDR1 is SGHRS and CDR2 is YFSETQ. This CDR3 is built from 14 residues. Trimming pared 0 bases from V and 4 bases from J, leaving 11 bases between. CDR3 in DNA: TGCGCCAGCAGCTTGGACAGGGTGTCGTACGAGCAGTACTTC. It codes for CASSLDRVSYEQYF.

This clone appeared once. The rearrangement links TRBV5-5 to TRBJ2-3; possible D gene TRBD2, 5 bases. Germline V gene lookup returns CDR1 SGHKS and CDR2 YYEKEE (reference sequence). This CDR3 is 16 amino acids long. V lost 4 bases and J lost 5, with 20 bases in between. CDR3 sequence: CASSPYGPGSVDTQYF. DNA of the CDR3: TGTGCCAGCAGCCCTTACGGGCCGGGGTCCGTAGATACGCAGTATTTT.

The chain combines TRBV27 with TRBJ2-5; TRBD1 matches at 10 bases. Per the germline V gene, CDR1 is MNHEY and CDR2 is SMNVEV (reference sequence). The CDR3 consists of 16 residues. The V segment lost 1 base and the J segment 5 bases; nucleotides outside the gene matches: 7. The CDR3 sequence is CASSLWPPGQGETQYF. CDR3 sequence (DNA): TGTGCCAGCAGTTTATGGCCCCCGGGACAGGGGGAGACCCAGTACTTC.

The DNA for the CDR3 is TGTGCCAGCAGCCTGGCTGGACAGGGGCTGGGCGCTTTCTTT. The encoded protein is CASSLAGQGLGAFF. J is TRBJ1-1 and V is TRBV5-6; 9 bases line up with TRBD1. The ends lost 4 bases at V and 11 bases at J; junction bases unmatched: 12. There are 14 residues in the CDR3. CDR1 SGHDT and CDR2 YYEEEE come from the germline V gene.

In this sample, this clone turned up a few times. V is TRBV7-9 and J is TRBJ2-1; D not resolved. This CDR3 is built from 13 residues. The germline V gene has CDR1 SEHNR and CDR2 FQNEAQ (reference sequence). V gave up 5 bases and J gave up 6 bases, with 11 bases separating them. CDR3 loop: CASSEEPGNEQFF. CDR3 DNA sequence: TGTGCCAGCAGCGAGGAACCGGGCAATGAGCAGTTCTTC.